This TCR beta chain was recorded in a study of technical replicates of blood from several donors. Germline CDR1 is MDHEN and CDR2 is SYDVKM. V lost 1 base, J lost 3 bases, and 5 bases stayed unmatched. The length of the CDR3 is 15 residues. TCRdb's table, derived via immunoSEQ multiplex PCR, lists solely in-frame clones and lacks some. The sample contains about 54,000 clones, less than 95% of which appear only once. The source material was T cells isolated from PBMCs. The rearrangement uses TRBV28 and TRBJ1-1; 7 bases fit TRBD1. The receptor was derived from a human donor in good health. The chain's CDR3 is CASSLLGDSYTEAFF. The CDR3, as DNA: TGTGCCAGCAGTTTATTAGGGGACAGTTACACTGAAGCTTTCTTT. Combining the CDR3 with reference TRBV28 and TRBJ1-1 gives the whole variable domain DVKVTQSSRYLVKRTGEKVFLECVQDMDHENMFWYRQDPGLGLRLIYFSYDVKMKEKGDIPEGYSVSREKKERFSLILESASTNQTSMYLCASSLLGDSYTEAFFGQGTRLTVV.